The present T cell receptor (beta chain) was sequenced within a study of blood T cell repertoires in COVID-19 (dated by TCRdb to between 2020 and 2021). In the study overall: Samples covering the acute and convalescent phases of COVID-19 were provided by collaborators in the United States, Italy and Spain. The prospective study material was composed of cDNA or gDNA derived from T cells, B-cell-depleted T cells, or PBMCs. The dataset comprised deeply sampled blood TCRbeta repertoires from subjects exposed to, actively infected with, or recovered from COVID-19. A freely available public database, intended as a resource for researchers studying the immune response to SARS-CoV-2, is where the repertoires were released. The samples were drawn from the first 160 participants of the ongoing ImmuneRACE study and from some 1,300 subjects provided by 6 global collaborators. A de-identified subject ID, COVID-19 status, age in years and sex were almost always included in the sample metadata. HLA class I and class II types, where available, came from metadata supplied by the sample provider rather than from assay-based typing.

Findings and caveats that apply to the study as a whole: The amount of clinical and demographic metadata varied by source and participant and was provided uncurated.

TCRbeta CDR3 regions were amplified from genomic DNA using the immunoSEQ Assay, a bias-controlled multiplex PCR. For the original study's pipeline: The number of nucleated cells in each sample was estimated from the amplification of reference gene primers within the assay. Sequence reads were collapsed and filtered to measure the absolute abundance of every unique TCRbeta CDR3 rearrangement. For each sample, productive Simpson clonality was calculated as the square root of Simpson's diversity index over productive rearrangements. Not all clones reach the TCRdb copy of this immuneACCESS table, which keeps in-frame sequences only. Checked studies attribute under half of the gap to unresolved V genes and leave the rest unexplained. Clone size and the V and J calls come from that table; the DNA yielded D and trimming. This sample holds under 200,000 clones; 84% were observed only once. The ten biggest clones cover 3% to 3.5% of the sample.

The CDR3 numbers 14 residues from cysteine through phenylalanine. The retained sequence is limited to the CDR3, 42 bases, with the frame set at the first base. CDR1 and CDR2 are read off the germline V gene as SNHLY and FYNNEI. V lost 2 bases and J lost 2 bases; the stretch between them is 7 bases long. Enrolling through a virtual design, the prospective study's participants ranged in age from roughly 18 to 95 years and lived across around 25 United States geographic areas. To assign participants to cohorts, the prospective study relied on clinical history that participants themselves reported in a screening survey and a study questionnaire. Exposed participants had been in contact, within 2 weeks of entering the study, with a person who had a PCR-confirmed or clinician-diagnosed case of COVID-19. Mobile phlebotomists in the prospective study collected whole blood, serum and a nasopharyngeal or oropharyngeal swab from every participant. Over an approximately 2-month period, participants in the prospective study had the option of providing additional blood draws and questionnaires. Before DNA extraction, prospective study blood samples were shipped either frozen or at room temperature.

On this clone itself: Its specific antigen is unknown. Within one base of it there is no much larger clone, and no base qualities were kept.

Sequencing was done on a sample of PBMCs or T cells enriched from blood (not recorded which). The source is a woman in her twenties or thirties who had been exposed to COVID-19. This chain joins TRBV2 to TRBJ1-3; possibly the D gene is TRBD1, per 5 matching bases. The DNA sequence follows: TGTGCCAGCAGTGAATTGGGGCCTGGAAACACCATATATTTT. The resulting protein is CASSELGPGNTIYF. The variable domain in full, with residues beyond the CDR3 obtained from the reference TRBV2 and TRBJ1-3 genes, is EPEVTQTPSHQVTQMGQEVILRCVPISNHLYFYWYRQILGQKVEFLVSFYNNEISEKSEIFDDQFSVERPDGSNFTLKIRSTKLEDSAMYFCASSELGPGNTIYFGEGSWLTVV.